This TCR beta chain was recovered during a study of blood T cell repertoires in COVID-19. The germline CDR1 and CDR2 sequences are LNHNV and YYDKDF (reference sequence). CDR3 length equals 14 residues. Between the trimmed V and J ends, which lost 0 bases and 3 bases, there was a span of 8 bases. Measured with immunoSEQ multiplex PCR; TCRdb has only the in-frame clones, and not every one. The sample yields under 300,000 clones, around 90% seen once. Cohort assignment relied on participant-reported clinical history. The V and J genes are TRBV15 and TRBJ2-5; D ambiguous. The sequencing sample was made of PBMCs or T cells enriched from blood (not recorded which). The receptor was derived from a woman in her 30s with acute COVID-19. The CDR3 DNA follows: TGTGCCACCAGCAGAGAAGAGTACGAAGAGACCCAGTACTTC. Residues: CATSREEYEETQYF.